This entry lists 28 T cell receptor beta chains sequenced from one sample in a study of T-cell memory formation after mild COVID-19. TCRdb ran MiXCR on the 5' RACE reads and lists one entry per CDR3 protein. This sample has 500,000 to 650,000 distinct CDR3 sequences, with approximately 21% found just once. The sequencing sample was made of PBMCs or a T cell subset sorted from them (not recorded which). Receptors were obtained from an adult woman who had mild COVID-19 (a few samples of this study predate the infection). Cell type and time point are not known.

The J gene is TRBJ2-6, the V gene TRBV30; D is ambiguous. CDR1 is GTSNPN, CDR2 SVGIG, per germline (reference sequence). The ends were cut back, 5 bases at V and 0 bases at J, with 8 bases in the middle. The length of the CDR3 is 14 residues. CDR3: CAWGVSSGANVLTF. The CDR3 DNA reads as TGTGCCTGGGGCGTTAGCTCTGGGGCCAACGTCCTGACTTTC.

The chain is built from TRBV24-1 and TRBJ1-1; possible D gene TRBD1, 6 bases. The length of the CDR3 is 13 residues. Trimming stripped 8 bases from V and 2 bases from J, with 11 bases between. Germline-derived CDR1 and CDR2 are KGHDR and SFDVKD. CDR3 coding DNA: TGTGCCACCATGGGGGCGAGTAACACTGAAGCTTTCTTT. This codes for CATMGASNTEAFF.

This clonotype appeared a few times. This chain joins TRBV7-9 and TRBJ2-7; 9 nucleotides agree with TRBD1. This CDR3 region has 13 residues. Germline V gives CDR1 SEHNR, CDR2 FQNEAQ (reference sequence). V lost 9 bases and J lost 1; bases outside the gene matches: 4. CDR3 DNA sequence: TGTGCCAGAGAAGACAGGGGGTCCTACGAGCAGTACTTC. It is translated as CAREDRGSYEQYF.

This clonotype was observed a handful of times. The chain recombines TRBV9 with TRBJ2-1, with TRBD2 matching over 7 bases. J gave up 5 bases and V 0 bases, and 5 bases lay outside the gene matches. The CDR3 has 15 residues. Germline V gene lookup returns CDR1 SGDLS and CDR2 YYNGEE. The CDR3 is CASSVGAGTNNEQFF. The CDR3 region has the DNA TGTGCCAGCAGCGTAGGAGCGGGAACGAACAATGAGCAGTTCTTC.

This clonotype was counted between two and nine times. The CDR3 here is CSGTTGYIPGELFF. The DNA for the CDR3 is TGCAGCGGAACTACAGGGTATATTCCCGGGGAGCTGTTTTTT. The chain is built from TRBV29-1 and TRBJ2-2, with D maybe TRBD1 (6 bases). CDR3 length: 14 residues. V lost 7 bases, J lost 6 bases, and 18 bases lay in between. The germline V gene has CDR1 SQVTM and CDR2 ANQGSEA.

This clonotype has a handful of counts. The rearrangement links TRBV9 to TRBJ2-5, with TRBD1 matching over 8 bases. With 0 bases clipped from V and 4 bases from J, the junction kept 5 bases outside the gene matches. Germline CDR1 is SGDLS and CDR2 is YYNGEE. The CDR3 has 15 residues. CDR3 loop: CASSVAGGGGETQYF. The DNA for the CDR3 is TGTGCCAGCAGCGTAGCAGGGGGCGGAGGAGAGACCCAGTACTTC.

CDR3 sequence: CASSIGSNGYTF. CDR3 nucleotide sequence: TGCGCCAGCAGCATCGGGAGCAACGGCTACACCTTC. This sequence joins TRBV5-1 and TRBJ1-2; D uncertain. V lost 4 bases, J lost 8 bases, and 12 bases lay in between. The CDR3 spans 12 residues. Germline CDR1 is SGHRS and CDR2 is YFSETQ.

This chain joins TRBV4-1 and TRBJ1-2; D gene ambiguous. Trimming removed 0 bases from V and 7 bases from J, with 9 bases in between. CDR1 MGHRA and CDR2 YSYEKL come from the germline V gene. This CDR3 is 13 amino acids long. CDR3 nucleotide sequence: TGCGCCAGCAGCCAAGATCCGGCCCGTGGCTACACCTTC. As protein: CASSQDPARGYTF.

The gene calls are TRBV7-8 and TRBJ1-5; D not certain. The CDR3 has 17 residues. Germline CDR1 SGHVS, CDR2 FQNEAQ. V lost 1 base, J lost 1 base, and 14 bases lay in between. The CDR3 reads CASSLGGRTTSNQPQHF. Here the CDR3 DNA reads TGTGCCAGCAGCTTAGGGGGTCGGACGACAAGCAATCAGCCCCAGCATTTT. Full variable domain (remainder filled in from reference TRBV7-8 and TRBJ1-5): GAGVSQSPRYKVAKRGQDVALRCDPISGHVSLFWYQQALGQGPEFLTYFQNEAQLDKSGLPSDRFFAERPEGSVSTLKIQRTQQEDSAVYLCASSLGGRTTSNQPQHFGDGTRLSIL.

This clonotype was found a few times. This chain connects TRBV10-3 to TRBJ2-4, with TRBD1 matching over 12 bases. Losses at the gene ends were 3 bases for V and 9 bases for J; bases not matched to a gene: 15. The germline gives CDR1 ENHRY, CDR2 SYGVKD. The CDR3 length is 18 residues. The chain's CDR3 is CAISDWSPGTGGLVIQYF. CDR3 nucleotide sequence: TGTGCCATCAGTGATTGGTCCCCCGGGACAGGGGGCTTGGTCATTCAGTACTTC.

This clonotype was seen more than once but under ten times. V gene TRBV5-1 combines with J gene TRBJ2-7, with TRBD1 as a possible D gene (6 bases). This CDR3 region has 13 residues. Germline CDR1 is SGHRS and CDR2 is YFSETQ. V gave up 5 bases and J gave up 3 bases, with 12 bases separating them. The CDR3 DNA is TGCGCCAGCAGTTCTACAGGGAACTACGAGCAGTACTTC. The encoded protein is CASSSTGNYEQYF.

The CDR3 nucleotides are TGTGCCAGCAGCCCGCTCACCGGGACTAGCGGGAGTAGTGAGCAGTTCTTC. As protein: CASSPLTGTSGSSEQFF. J is TRBJ2-1 and V is TRBV6-2 or TRBV6-3; 14 nucleotides line up with TRBD2. The CDR3 is made up of 17 amino acids. Germline-derived CDR1 and CDR2 are MNHEY and SVGEGT. After removal of 6 bases from V and 9 bases from J, the junction contained 13 bases not matched to a gene.

The rearrangement links TRBV12-3 or TRBV12-4 to TRBJ2-5; tentatively, D is TRBD1 (7 bases). V shed 5 bases and J shed 4 bases, with 14 bases lying between them. The CDR3 has 14 amino acids. The CDR3 spells CASSRRQGGETQYF. DNA for the CDR3: TGTGCCAGCAGTCGCCGACAGGGAGGAGAGACCCAGTACTTC.

This clonotype turned up a few times. J is TRBJ2-7 and V is TRBV6-1; TRBD1 might be the D (6 bases). The CDR3 is 18 residues long. The V end was cut by 2 bases, the J end by 1 base, with 21 bases between. Germline V gene sequence: CDR1 MNHNS, CDR2 SASEGT. CDR3 sequence (DNA): TGTGCCAGCAGTGAAAGGGGCACGGGACAACTTATTTCCTACGAGCAGTACTTC. This encodes CASSERGTGQLISYEQYF.

This clonotype was found a few times. The CDR3 coding sequence is TGTGCCAGCAGGCGGGACAGGGAAGGGTCTGAAGCTTTCTTT. Protein: CASRRDREGSEAFF. The chain has TRBV7-3 and TRBJ1-1, with 9 nucleotides matching TRBD1. V trimming: 6 bases; J trimming: 6 bases; junction bases outside the gene matches: 8. The CDR3 extends over 14 amino acids. The germline V gene has CDR1 SGHTA and CDR2 FQGTGA.

The rearrangement joins TRBV18 to TRBJ2-5; 7 nucleotides match TRBD2. J lost 1 base, V lost 6 bases, and 14 bases had no gene match. The germline gives CDR1 KGHSH, CDR2 LQKENI. The CDR3 consists of 17 residues. In DNA form, the CDR3 reads TGTGCCAGCTCCCCCCTCGGACTAGAAGCACTCCAAGAGACCCAGTACTTC. This gives the protein CASSPLGLEALQETQYF.

There are many counts of this clonotype. The junction does not match germline at one end; this may be a read error. The CDR3 here is CASSLAGSYNEQFF. The CDR3 DNA reads as TGTGCCAGCAGCTTAGCGGGCTCCTACAATGAGCAGTTCTTC. The chain joins TRBV5-1 to TRBJ2-1; 7 bases fit TRBD2. Germline values: CDR1 SGHRS, CDR2 YFSETQ. The CDR3 runs 14 residues.

A few counts support this clonotype. V and J are TRBV12-3 or TRBV12-4 and TRBJ2-2; D is unresolved. This CDR3 contains 16 residues. The germline V and J ends were trimmed by 3 bases and 4 bases, with 15 bases remaining between them. The CDR3 coding sequence is TGTGCCAGCAGTTTCGTCCCAGGAGTTTTCACCGGGGAGCTGTTTTTT. This translates into CASSFVPGVFTGELFF.

The chain has TRBV5-6 and TRBJ2-2; 8 positions agree with TRBD1. CDR3 length: 16 amino acids. The germline V gene encodes CDR1 SGHDT and CDR2 YYEEEE. V shed 3 bases, J shed 3 bases, and the junction held 7 bases outside the gene matches. The CDR3 loop is CASSYGQGEDTGELFF. CDR3 sequence (DNA): TGTGCCAGCAGCTACGGACAGGGCGAGGACACCGGGGAGCTGTTTTTT.

The rearrangement joins TRBV4-1 to TRBJ2-5, with D unresolved. Trimming took off 4 bases at V and 5 bases at J, with 14 bases between the two ends. The V gene's germline CDR1 is MGHRA and CDR2 YSYEKL. This CDR3 is 14 amino acids long. The CDR3 DNA reads as TGCGCCAGCAGCCGGGATAGTAACGGGGAGACCCAGTACTTC. It yields the protein CASSRDSNGETQYF.

The chain employs TRBV5-1 and TRBJ1-1; D gene unclear. Trimming shortened V by 6 bases and J by 4 bases, and 13 bases separated the two germline ends. The CDR3 contains 13 residues. Germline V CDR1 and CDR2: SGHRS, YFSETQ. The CDR3 DNA reads TGCGCCAGCACCCTGGAAGGGCTCACTGAAGCTTTCTTT. Its protein product is CASTLEGLTEAFF.

The CDR3 here is CATRTGTRTGELFF. CDR3 DNA: TGTGCCACCAGAACTGGTACGCGGACCGGGGAGCTGTTTTTT. This sequence joins TRBV11-3 and TRBJ2-2; unclear D gene. Germline CDR1 and CDR2: SGHNT and YENEEA. CDR3 length: 14 residues. V shed 10 bases and J shed 5 bases, with 17 bases lying between them. Looking up the rest from reference TRBV11-3 and TRBJ2-2 gives the full variable domain: EAGVVQSPRYKIIEKKQPVAFWCNPISGHNTLYWYLQNLGQGPELLIRYENEEAVDDSQLPKDRFSAERLKGVDSTLKIQPAELGDSAVYLCATRTGTRTGELFFGEGSRLTVL.

V gene TRBV7-2 combines with J gene TRBJ2-2; 7 bases match TRBD2. The CDR3 contains 13 residues. The V segment lost 6 bases and the J segment 6 bases; nucleotides outside the gene matches: 4. The germline V gene has CDR1 SGHTA and CDR2 FQGNSA. The CDR3 nucleotides read TGTGCCAGCAGGCTAGCGGCCCCCGGGGAGCTGTTTTTT. This sequence encodes CASRLAAPGELFF.

This clonotype was recorded at least ten times. The V call is TRBV5-1, the J call TRBJ1-1, with D possibly being TRBD1 (5 bases). This CDR3 region has 12 residues. The germline V gene encodes CDR1 SGHRS and CDR2 YFSETQ. V shed 4 bases and J shed 10 bases, with 14 bases lying between them. The chain's CDR3 is CASSLERGVAFF. CDR3 sequence (DNA): TGCGCCAGCAGCCTAGAACGGGGGGTAGCTTTCTTT.

This clonotype was found many times. CDR3 nucleotides: TGCGCCAGCAGCTCCTCGTACCAAGAGACCCAGTACTTC. As protein: CASSSSYQETQYF. The chain carries TRBV5-1 and TRBJ2-5; D is unresolved. The CDR3 runs to 13 residues. The germline CDR1 and CDR2 sequences are SGHRS and YFSETQ. The V end lost 3 bases, the J end lost 0 bases, and 6 bases lay between the germline ends.

This clonotype has more than one count but fewer than ten. The chain is built from TRBV20-1 and TRBJ2-1, with 8 bases identical to TRBD2. This CDR3 has 15 amino acids. Looked up from germline, CDR1 is DFQATT and CDR2 is SNEGSKA (reference sequence). J gave up 8 bases and V 0 bases, and 9 bases lay outside the gene matches. CDR3 in amino acids: CSAREPSGSPHEQFF. CDR3 DNA: TGCAGTGCTAGAGAACCCAGCGGGAGCCCCCATGAGCAGTTCTTC.

This clonotype was seen at least ten times. The rearrangement links TRBV18 to TRBJ1-1; 9 bases line up with TRBD1. The CDR3 has 15 residues. V trimming: 5 bases; J trimming: 7 bases; junction bases outside the gene matches: 11. Per the germline V gene, CDR1 is KGHSH and CDR2 is LQKENI. The CDR3 DNA reads as TGTGCCAGCTCAGTACAGGGGGCGCTTCAAAATGAAGCTTTCTTT. It encodes CASSVQGALQNEAFF.

The chain carries TRBV27 and TRBJ1-5; D not certain. The ends were cut back, 5 bases at V and 0 bases at J, with 20 bases in the middle. The CDR3 consists of 18 residues. Germline-derived CDR1 and CDR2 are MNHEY and SMNVEV (reference sequence). Here the CDR3 reads CASSPFGSAFYSNQPQHF. CDR3 nucleotide sequence: TGTGCCAGCAGTCCCTTCGGGTCAGCCTTTTATAGCAATCAGCCCCAGCATTTT.